This T cell receptor (beta chain) was captured by sequencing in a study of cytomegalovirus exposure and HLA in healthy donors. Study-level background: The 120 validation repertoires and the approximately 700 first-cohort repertoires shared a platform, a later analysis reported.

Study results and limitations: Rare TCR sequences dominated, though some public TCRs recurred in many donors. Reports indicated that the classifier achieved high specificity and sensitivity in diagnosing cytomegalovirus status.

The study drew the donors from its approximately 120-subject validation cohort, separate from the roughly 700-subject first cohort. As concerns this clone: Its antigen is not known.

Here immunoSEQ multiplex PCR was the method, and the copy in TCRdb shows in-frame clones only, minus some. Counted here are some 190,000 clones, roughly 86% occurring once; the ten biggest clones make up 7.2%. This sequence was found in a man aged 25 to 40 in good health and CMV-seropositive. The specimen was PBMCs.

CDR3 residues: CASSLGGYSKLFF. CDR3 in DNA: TGCGCCAGCAGCTTGGGTGGGTACTCAAAACTGTTTTTT. The chain is built from TRBV5-1 and TRBJ1-4; D gene ambiguous. The ends were cut back, 0 bases at V and 10 bases at J, with 10 bases in the middle. Germline values: CDR1 SGHRS, CDR2 YFSETQ. This CDR3 has 13 amino acids.